This T cell receptor (beta chain) is from a study of CD8+CD57+ T cells in acquired aplastic anemia (dated by TCRdb to 2016 to 2019). In terms of the full investigation: On average, sorted CD4+ and CD8+ cells yielded 2.5 to 3.5 ug of extracted DNA, with a range of roughly 0.17 to 30 ug. A CD8+CD57+ expansion meant a frequency higher than the mean frequency seen in healthy subjects. Points the paper makes about the study in general: Roughly 29 CD8+ CDR3 sequences were found to be shared between patients and controls, but these sequences appeared to be highly expressed in patients and within the immunodominant clones of the patients. Between patients and healthy controls, no significant difference in CD8+ Simpson's diversity was found (P=0.060).

As concerns this clonotype: Its antigen is unknown. No base qualities exist here, and no much larger clone lies one base off it.

Flow cytometry had shown CD8+CD57+ cell expansion in the patients selected for sequencing. All patients had severe acquired aplastic anemia diagnosed by International Study of Aplastic Anemia and Agranulocytosis and Camitta criteria. No patient had received any therapy when blood was sampled. In the study, sorted CD4+ and CD8+ blood T cells from patients with severe aplastic anemia and from healthy subjects underwent deep sequencing of TCR repertoires. Patients were enrolled in the USA under clinicaltrials.gov protocols 00001620, 01623167, 00001397, 00071045, 00081523 and 00961064. Ficoll-Paque density gradient centrifugation was used to isolate peripheral blood mononuclear cells. Before DNA extraction, CD4+ and CD8+ T cells were sorted by FACS or by magnetic beads. Profiling of TCR beta VDJ combinations and CDR3 sequences used genomic DNA as the template. TCR repertoire sequencing was run on an Illumina HiSeq 2000. Per the original workflow: TRBV/TRBJ rearrangement plots, CDR3 size and DJ length profiles, and Simpson's diversity index were used to evaluate the repertoires. Whichever DNA sequence was most abundant in the deep sequencing data was defined as the immunodominant clone. CDR3 amino acid sequences were screened for sharing across subjects and were compared with published repertoires and the VDJdb database. The public reads were reanalyzed by TCRdb: fastp trimming at Q25, MiXCR alignment, in-frame beta chains only. Rows with a matching CDR3 protein are joined into one entry that keeps the most common DNA and genes. The V and J calls and clone size are TCRdb's, not the authors'. Within this sample are approximately 95,000 distinct CDR3 sequences, with around 70% of them counted one time only. In total, the top ten clones hold 50% to 70% of the sample.

The germline V gene encodes CDR1 SGHNT and CDR2 YYREEE (reference sequence). Taken from cysteine to phenylalanine, the CDR3 has 14 residues. The CDR3 DNA has 42 bases and is translated from base 1. Between the V and J ends, shortened by 2 bases and 5 bases respectively, the junction contains 13 bases. The origin of this receptor is a human donor with aplastic anemia. The chain is assembled from TRBV5-4 and TRBJ2-5; confidence is insufficient to name the D gene. The sequenced material came from sorted CD4+, CD8+, or CD8+CD57+ T cells (not recorded which) from PBMCs. The CDR3 reads CASSLPPPAETQYF. The nucleotide sequence is TGTGCCAGCAGCTTACCACCCCCGGCCGAGACCCAGTACTTC.